This TCR beta chain derives from a study of control samples from healthy donors and cancer patients. Method: immunoSEQ multiplex PCR; TCRdb's copy keeps in-frame clones and lacks some. Of around 85,000 clones listed, 70% to 90% are singletons. The TCR was taken from a woman aged 60-70 years in good health. What was sequenced was blood.

CDR3 coding DNA: TGTGCCAGTAGCCCGGGCCAAACTTATGGCTACACCTTC. Translation gives CASSPGQTYGYTF. The chain links TRBV19 to TRBJ1-2; D is uncertain. There are 13 residues in the CDR3. Between the trimmed V and J ends, which lost 6 bases and 5 bases, there was a span of 13 bases. Germline CDR1 reads LNHDA; CDR2 reads SQIVND (reference sequence).